The 27 T cell receptor beta chains in this list originate from one sample, sequenced in a study of T-cell memory formation after mild COVID-19. MiXCR was run by TCRdb on the 5' RACE reads, yielding one entry per CDR3 protein. The table lists 560,000 or so distinct CDR3 sequences, 15% to 20% of them singletons, with less than 10% in the top ten. The specimen was PBMCs or a T cell subset sorted from them (not recorded which). These receptors originate from an adult woman who had mild COVID-19 (a few samples of this study predate the infection). Cell type and time point are not known.

The V and J genes are TRBV7-8 and TRBJ2-3, with 12 bases matching TRBD2. Germline V lookup: CDR1 SGHVS, CDR2 FQNEAQ. The J segment lost 0 bases and the V segment lost 5 bases, leaving 9 bases of the junction unmatched. CDR3 length: 18 amino acids. CDR3 coding DNA: TGTGCCAGCAGCACAACTAGCGGGGGGCCATTTAGCACAGATACGCAGTATTTT. Its translation is CASSTTSGGPFSTDTQYF.

The chain is built from TRBV2 and TRBJ1-2, with TRBD1 identical over 10 bases. Germline loops: CDR1 SNHLY, CDR2 FYNNEI. Trimming cost V 5 bases and J 8 bases; bases outside gene matches: 8. The CDR3 is 14 amino acids. CDR3 region: CASSRQGASGGYTF. DNA of the CDR3: TGTGCCAGCAGTCGACAGGGGGCTTCGGGAGGCTACACCTTC. Variable domain in full (rest from reference TRBV2 and TRBJ1-2): EPEVTQTPSHQVTQMGQEVILRCVPISNHLYFYWYRQILGQKVEFLVSFYNNEISEKSEIFDDQFSVERPDGSNFTLKIRSTKLEDSAMYFCASSRQGASGGYTFGSGTRLTVV.

The chain uses TRBV20-1 and TRBJ2-3; 10 nucleotides agree with TRBD2. Germline trimming cut 0 bases from V and 2 bases from J; bases unmatched to any gene: 5. Germline CDR1 and CDR2: DFQATT and SNEGSKA (reference sequence). The CDR3 length is 16 residues. The CDR3 spells CSARDGGLAATDTQYF. The CDR3 nucleotides read TGCAGTGCTAGAGATGGAGGACTAGCGGCCACAGATACGCAGTATTTT.

Here the CDR3 reads CASSQVEGSTEAFF. CDR3 nucleotides: TGCGCCAGCAGCCAAGTGGAGGGGAGCACTGAAGCTTTCTTT. The chain uses TRBV4-3 and TRBJ1-1; possibly TRBD1 for D (5 bases). Trimming took off 1 base at V and 4 bases at J, with 10 bases between the two ends. The CDR3 runs to 14 residues. Germline V gene sequence: CDR1 LGHNA, CDR2 YSLEER.

In this sample, this clonotype turned up many times. This rearrangement joins TRBV20-1 to TRBJ2-1, with TRBD2 matching over 15 bases. V shed 3 bases, J shed 12 bases, and the junction held 0 bases outside the gene matches. The CDR3 loop spans 12 amino acids. Germline CDR1 reads DFQATT; CDR2 reads SNEGSKA (reference sequence). As DNA, the CDR3 is TGCAGTGCTAGGGGACTAGCGGGGGGGCAGTTCTTC. Translation gives CSARGLAGGQFF.

The rearrangement uses TRBV27 and TRBJ2-7, with 9 bases that match TRBD2. V was pared by 3 bases and J by 3 bases, with 3 bases of the junction left unmatched. CDR3 length: 14 amino acids. The germline V gene encodes CDR1 MNHEY and CDR2 SMNVEV (reference sequence). The DNA of the CDR3 is TGTGCCAGCAGTTTGGCTAGCGGGAACTACGAGCAGTACTTC. Translating it yields CASSLASGNYEQYF.

This clonotype has only a few counts. The J gene is TRBJ1-1, the V gene TRBV7-2, with a weak D call TRBD1 (5 bases). Germline CDR1 SGHTA, CDR2 FQGNSA. Trimming took off 1 base at V and 5 bases at J, with 11 bases between the two ends. CDR3 length equals 14 residues. The CDR3 DNA follows: TGTGCCAGCAGCTTAGGCAGGGTTTTGACTGAAGCTTTCTTT. It specifies CASSLGRVLTEAFF.

The chain couples TRBV6-5 to TRBJ2-7; 10 positions agree with TRBD1. The CDR3 totals 17 residues. Trimming removed 0 bases from V and 2 bases from J; junction bases left unmatched: 7. CDR1 is MNHEY and CDR2 is SVGAGI in the germline V gene. The CDR3 here is CASSYSSSGTGAYEQYF. The CDR3 DNA sequence: TGTGCCAGCAGTTACTCTTCCTCCGGGACAGGGGCCTACGAGCAGTACTTC.

This clonotype was seen ten or more times. The V call is TRBV7-2, the J call TRBJ1-1, with no clear D. Trimming stripped 2 bases from V and 2 bases from J, with 12 bases between. Germline CDR1 is SGHTA and CDR2 is FQGNSA. The CDR3 is made up of 15 amino acids. The CDR3 loop reads CASSLTGHLNTEAFF. The DNA of the CDR3 is TGTGCCAGCAGCTTAACGGGCCACCTCAACACTGAAGCTTTCTTT.

V is TRBV20-1 and J is TRBJ1-6; D remains ambiguous. V shed 0 bases and J shed 13 bases, with 22 bases lying between them. CDR3 size: 16 residues. Germline CDR1 is DFQATT and CDR2 is SNEGSKA (reference sequence). CDR3 sequence (DNA): TGCAGTGCTAGAGAAGGTGACCCCCCTCCAGGTTCGCCCCTCCACTTT. Encoded protein: CSAREGDPPPGSPLHF.

CDR3 amino acids: CASSLTRQGATNEKLFF. The CDR3 nucleotides read TGTGCCAGCAGCTTAACCCGACAGGGGGCAACTAATGAAAAACTGTTTTTT. This chain links TRBV7-9 with TRBJ1-4; 9 bases fit TRBD1. Germline V CDR1 and CDR2: SEHNR, FQNEAQ (reference sequence). There are 17 residues in the CDR3. Unmatched junction bases numbered 4, after V lost 2 bases and J lost 0 bases.

The chain combines TRBV6-2 or TRBV6-3 with TRBJ2-7; 7 nucleotides align to TRBD2. The CDR3 is 14 amino acids. J gave up 0 bases and V 7 bases, and 6 bases lay outside the gene matches. Germline V gives CDR1 MNHEY, CDR2 SVGEGT. The CDR3 DNA reads TGTGCCAGCACCCAGTCGGGGGGCTCCTACGAGCAGTACTTC. Translation gives CASTQSGGSYEQYF.

This clonotype was counted between two and nine times. The V and J genes are TRBV5-1 and TRBJ1-2; D is possibly TRBD1 (5 bases). CDR1 SGHRS and CDR2 YFSETQ come from the germline V gene. The CDR3 is 16 amino acids. V was clipped by 4 bases and J by 4 bases, with 20 bases between them. The CDR3 coding sequence is TGCGCCAGCAGCCTTGGTGTTATGCGACAGACCTATGGCTACACCTTC. Translated, it gives CASSLGVMRQTYGYTF.

This clonotype occurred a few times. This chain connects TRBV29-1 to TRBJ2-7, with D hard to call. Trimming pared 5 bases from V and 1 base from J, leaving 6 bases between. Germline CDR1 and CDR2: SQVTM and ANQGSEA. This CDR3 spans 11 amino acids. CDR3 region: CSVRSSYEQYF. The CDR3 DNA reads TGCAGCGTTAGAAGTTCCTACGAGCAGTACTTC.

The genes are TRBV5-6 and TRBJ1-2; 8 bases agree with TRBD1. V lost 0 bases and J lost 7; bases outside the gene matches: 11. Germline V gene data show CDR1 as SGHDT and CDR2 as YYEEEE. The CDR3 spans 16 residues. Here the CDR3 DNA reads TGTGCCAGCAGCTTGGCGGCGACAGGGGAGAGCGGTGGCTACACCTTC. Its protein product is CASSLAATGESGGYTF.

This clonotype was observed a handful of times. The chain employs TRBV7-6 and TRBJ1-2; weak D call: TRBD1 (5 bases). V lost 5 bases, J lost 1 base, and 14 bases lay in between. The CDR3 runs 15 residues. Germline V lookup: CDR1 SGHVS, CDR2 FNYEAQ. The CDR3: CASSPDSQNNYGYTF. In DNA form, the CDR3 reads TGTGCCAGCAGCCCTGACAGCCAGAATAACTATGGCTACACCTTC.

The chain is built from TRBV4-1 and TRBJ1-2, with D hard to call. Trimming took off 1 base at V and 4 bases at J, with 7 bases between the two ends. The CDR3 has 13 residues. The germline V gene has CDR1 MGHRA and CDR2 YSYEKL. CDR3 nucleotides: TGCGCCAGCAGCCAAGTCGGCAGCTATGGCTACACCTTC. This encodes CASSQVGSYGYTF.

This clonotype was seen more than once but under ten times. V is TRBV27 and J is TRBJ1-2, with unresolved D. Germline CDR1 MNHEY, CDR2 SMNVEV (reference sequence). The CDR3 contains 12 residues. The CDR3 protein is CGDLLANYGYTF. CDR3 bases: TGTGGGGATTTATTGGCTAACTATGGCTACACCTTC.

This clonotype was observed a handful of times. V is TRBV5-1 and J is TRBJ2-1; D gene unclear. CDR3 size: 13 residues. Trimming stripped 4 bases from V and 5 bases from J, with 10 bases between. CDR1 and CDR2 (germline): SGHRS, YFSETQ. CDR3 nucleotide sequence: TGCGCCAGCAGCCGCTCCCCAAACAATGAGCAGTTCTTC. Amino acids: CASSRSPNNEQFF.

This rearrangement joins TRBV12-3 or TRBV12-4 to TRBJ2-2; D unresolved. Between the trimmed V and J ends, which lost 7 bases and 1 base, there was a span of 4 bases. This CDR3 is built from 12 residues. This chain's CDR3 is CASTWNTGELFF. The CDR3 DNA is TGTGCCAGCACCTGGAACACCGGGGAGCTGTTTTTT.

This clonotype turned up a few times. The chain couples TRBV20-1 to TRBJ1-1; unclear D gene. Trimming stripped 5 bases from V and 11 bases from J, with 15 bases between. CDR1 is DFQATT, CDR2 SNEGSKA, per germline (reference sequence). The CDR3 runs to 11 residues. For the CDR3, the DNA is TGCAGTGCTTCTGAACGAACTGTTGCTTTCTTT. It translates to CSASERTVAFF.

V and J are TRBV18 and TRBJ2-5; D gene uncertain. CDR3 length: 12 amino acids. V was trimmed by 6 bases and J by 4 bases, leaving 9 bases between them. Germline lookup yields CDR1 KGHSH and CDR2 LQKENI. The CDR3 sequence: CASSPKAETQYF. CDR3 DNA sequence: TGTGCCAGCTCCCCTAAAGCAGAGACCCAGTACTTC.

The chain joins TRBV19 to TRBJ1-1; maybe TRBD1 (5 bases). Per the germline V gene, CDR1 is LNHDA and CDR2 is SQIVND (reference sequence). V lost 6 bases to trimming and J lost 0 bases, with 14 bases between them. The CDR3 consists of 15 residues. CDR3 sequence: CASREPGRVNTEAFF. Written as DNA, the CDR3 is TGTGCCAGTAGGGAACCGGGACGAGTGAACACTGAAGCTTTCTTT.

The chain uses TRBV6-2 or TRBV6-3 and TRBJ2-1; 7 bases are a match to TRBD2. The CDR3 loop spans 15 amino acids. V gave up 5 bases and J gave up 8 bases; unmatched junction bases: 12. Germline V CDR1 and CDR2: MNHEY, SVGEGT. DNA for the CDR3: TGTGCCAGCAGTCCTGGACTAGGGGAATCTCATGAGCAGTTCTTC. Its translation is CASSPGLGESHEQFF.

The V and J genes are TRBV12-3 or TRBV12-4 and TRBJ1-4; TRBD1 might be the D (5 bases). The CDR3 length is 14 residues. Deletions cut 5 bases from V and 4 bases from J, with 11 bases between. For the CDR3, the DNA is TGTGCCAGCAGTCTCGGGGCTTATAATGAAAAACTGTTTTTT. This gives the protein CASSLGAYNEKLFF.

The chain links TRBV30 to TRBJ1-4, with unresolved D. Trimming stripped 5 bases from V and 8 bases from J, with 18 bases between. Germline V gene data show CDR1 as GTSNPN and CDR2 as SVGIG (reference sequence). The CDR3 totals 14 residues. The CDR3 loop is CAWALPRLEEKLFF. In nucleotides, the CDR3 is TGTGCCTGGGCGCTTCCGAGACTCGAGGAAAAACTGTTTTTT.

In its sample, this clonotype was seen a few times. The chain uses TRBV27 and TRBJ1-1; D is possibly TRBD1 (5 bases). This CDR3 comprises 14 residues. Trimming pared 8 bases from V and 4 bases from J, leaving 17 bases between. CDR1 and CDR2 (germline): MNHEY, SMNVEV (reference sequence). The CDR3, as DNA: TGTGCCAGCCAAGGGGTTTGGGGTGCCACTGAAGCTTTCTTT. It specifies CASQGVWGATEAFF.